This is a list of T cell receptor beta chains from one sample in a study of blood T cell repertoires in COVID-19. Repertoires were generated with immunoSEQ multiplex PCR, while TCRdb's copy carries only in-frame clones and drops some. The data contain 130,000 to 150,000 clones, roughly 84% of them singletons. Sample: peripheral blood. Receptors originate from a human donor in a cohort sampled during active COVID-19. CDR3s include the opening cysteine and the closing phenylalanine or tryptophan. The order of the fields is D gene, clone size, V gene, J gene, CDR3 length, CDR3 protein, CDR3 DNA. A D gene is named only where the DNA matches it firmly. A clone size is listed for some rows: how often the clone was seen (once, few, many), or a class if it is expanded.

d_call: .
clone_size: .
v_call: TRBV7-8
j_call: TRBJ2-5
cdr3_length: 13
cdr3_aa: CASSFGAVETQYF
cdr3_nt: TGTGCCAGCAGCTTTGGGGCCGTGGAGACCCAGTACTTC

d_call: TRBD2
clone_size: .
v_call: TRBV30
j_call: TRBJ2-3
cdr3_length: 14
cdr3_aa: CAWSVGTSVATQYF
cdr3_nt: TGTGCCTGGAGTGTGGGGACTAGCGTAGCTACGCAGTATTTT

d_call: TRBD1
clone_size: .
v_call: TRBV2
j_call: TRBJ1-5
cdr3_length: 15
cdr3_aa: CASSPNRGPNQPQHF
cdr3_nt: TGTGCCAGCAGTCCCAACAGGGGGCCAAATCAGCCCCAGCATTTT

d_call: .
clone_size: .
v_call: TRBV7-9
j_call: TRBJ1-4
cdr3_length: 18
cdr3_aa: CASTLGRWPQGPNEKLFF
cdr3_nt: TGTGCCAGCACCCTAGGCCGTTGGCCGCAGGGGCCGAATGAAAAACTGTTTTTT

d_call: .
clone_size: once
v_call: TRBV11-2
j_call: TRBJ2-7
cdr3_length: 12
cdr3_aa: CASSLDGHEQYF
cdr3_nt: TGTGCCAGCAGCTTAGATGGCCACGAGCAGTACTTC

d_call: TRBD1
clone_size: .
v_call: TRBV5-8
j_call: TRBJ1-1
cdr3_length: 16
cdr3_aa: CASSFPIDRGNTEAFF
cdr3_nt: TGTGCCAGCAGCTTCCCTATCGACAGGGGTAACACTGAAGCTTTCTTT

d_call: .
clone_size: .
v_call: TRBV19
j_call: TRBJ1-1
cdr3_length: 15
cdr3_aa: CASSMGGAMNTEAFF
cdr3_nt: TGTGCCAGTAGTATGGGGGGGGCAATGAACACTGAAGCTTTCTTT

d_call: .
clone_size: .
v_call: TRBV25-1
j_call: TRBJ2-3
cdr3_length: 15
cdr3_aa: CASSSLVVLTDTQYF
cdr3_nt: TGTGCCAGCAGTAGCCTGGTAGTCCTCACAGATACGCAGTATTTT

d_call: TRBD1
clone_size: few
v_call: TRBV28
j_call: TRBJ1-5
cdr3_length: 19
cdr3_aa: CASSATLQGAGWNNQPQHF
cdr3_nt: TGTGCCAGCAGTGCAACACTTCAGGGGGCAGGGTGGAACAATCAGCCCCAGCATTTT

d_call: TRBD1
clone_size: .
v_call: TRBV7-2
j_call: TRBJ2-3
cdr3_length: 14
cdr3_aa: CASSLGTGADTQYF
cdr3_nt: TGTGCCAGCAGCTTGGGGACAGGGGCAGATACGCAGTATTTT

d_call: TRBD1
clone_size: .
v_call: TRBV24-1
j_call: TRBJ2-3
cdr3_length: 16
cdr3_aa: CATSDLSGGFEDTQYF
cdr3_nt: TGTGCCACCAGTGATTTGTCAGGGGGTTTTGAAGATACGCAGTATTTT

d_call: TRBD1
clone_size: .
v_call: TRBV5-4
j_call: TRBJ1-3
cdr3_length: 16
cdr3_aa: CASSLGLTGAGNTIYF
cdr3_nt: TGTGCCAGCAGCTTGGGGTTGACAGGGGCTGGAAACACCATATATTTT

d_call: .
clone_size: .
v_call: TRBV28
j_call: TRBJ1-4
cdr3_length: 15
cdr3_aa: CASSRTAATNEKLFF
cdr3_nt: TGTGCCAGCAGTCGAACAGCCGCAACTAATGAAAAACTGTTTTTT

d_call: TRBD1
clone_size: .
v_call: TRBV6-2/TRBV6-3
j_call: TRBJ1-5
cdr3_length: 14
cdr3_aa: CASSYFNRGRPQHF
cdr3_nt: TGTGCCAGCAGTTACTTCAACAGGGGGCGCCCCCAGCATTTT

d_call: TRBD1
clone_size: few
v_call: TRBV11-3
j_call: TRBJ1-6
cdr3_length: 14
cdr3_aa: CASSLGQGNSPLHF
cdr3_nt: TGTGCCAGCAGCTTAGGACAGGGCAATTCACCCCTCCACTTT

d_call: TRBD1
clone_size: .
v_call: TRBV30
j_call: TRBJ1-5
cdr3_length: 15
cdr3_aa: CAWSSNTGGGQPQHF
cdr3_nt: TGTGCCTGGAGTAGTAACACAGGGGGCGGCCAGCCCCAGCATTTT

d_call: TRBD1
clone_size: .
v_call: TRBV6-5
j_call: TRBJ1-4
cdr3_length: 16
cdr3_aa: CASSFTKTRGQEKLFF
cdr3_nt: TGTGCCAGCAGTTTCACTAAAACAAGGGGGCAAGAAAAACTGTTTTTT

d_call: TRBD2
clone_size: .
v_call: TRBV2
j_call: TRBJ2-5
cdr3_length: 16
cdr3_aa: CASSWTSGGAGETQYF
cdr3_nt: TGTGCCAGCAGTTGGACTAGCGGGGGGGCCGGGGAGACCCAGTACTTC

d_call: .
clone_size: .
v_call: TRBV28
j_call: TRBJ1-6
cdr3_length: 15
cdr3_aa: CASSPPHRADSPLHF
cdr3_nt: TGTGCCAGCAGTCCGCCTCACAGGGCGGATTCACCCCTCCACTTT

d_call: TRBD1
clone_size: .
v_call: TRBV25-1
j_call: TRBJ1-6
cdr3_length: 14
cdr3_aa: CASSKTGRGSPLHF
cdr3_nt: TGTGCCAGCAGTAAGACAGGGAGAGGTTCACCCCTCCACTTT

d_call: .
clone_size: .
v_call: TRBV4-1
j_call: TRBJ2-2
cdr3_length: 13
cdr3_aa: CASSRLGVGELFF
cdr3_nt: TGCGCCAGCAGCCGACTAGGGGTCGGGGAGCTGTTTTTT

d_call: TRBD2
clone_size: once
v_call: TRBV5-4
j_call: TRBJ2-1
cdr3_length: 16
cdr3_aa: CASSLRRGGNYNEQFF
cdr3_nt: TGTGCCAGCAGCTTGCGGCGGGGGGGGAACTACAATGAGCAGTTCTTC

d_call: .
clone_size: .
v_call: TRBV15
j_call: TRBJ2-1
cdr3_length: 16
cdr3_aa: CATSRDSRVLYNEQFF
cdr3_nt: TGTGCCACCAGCCGAGATTCGCGTGTGTTGTACAATGAGCAGTTCTTC

d_call: TRBD2
clone_size: few
v_call: TRBV7-7
j_call: TRBJ2-1
cdr3_length: 19
cdr3_aa: CASSLEQTSGGAVYNEQFF
cdr3_nt: TGTGCTAGCAGCTTAGAACAGACTAGCGGGGGGGCCGTCTACAATGAGCAGTTCTTC

d_call: TRBD2
clone_size: .
v_call: TRBV7-2
j_call: TRBJ2-5
cdr3_length: 15
cdr3_aa: CASSSQTSGEGTQYF
cdr3_nt: TGTGCCAGCAGCTCCCAGACTAGCGGGGAAGGGACCCAGTACTTC

d_call: .
clone_size: few
v_call: TRBV2
j_call: TRBJ2-1
cdr3_length: 12
cdr3_aa: CASSERGTLQFF
cdr3_nt: TGTGCCAGCAGTGAGAGGGGGACACTGCAGTTCTTC

d_call: .
clone_size: .
v_call: TRBV5-1
j_call: TRBJ1-2
cdr3_length: 14
cdr3_aa: CASSLEGANYGYTF
cdr3_nt: TGCGCCAGCAGCTTGGAAGGAGCTAACTATGGCTACACCTTC

d_call: TRBD1
clone_size: .
v_call: TRBV27
j_call: TRBJ2-1
cdr3_length: 16
cdr3_aa: CASTSTPGQGVHEQFF
cdr3_nt: TGTGCCAGCACCTCAACCCCGGGACAGGGGGTCCATGAGCAGTTCTTC

d_call: .
clone_size: .
v_call: TRBV7-2
j_call: TRBJ2-5
cdr3_length: 11
cdr3_aa: CASSPGETQYF
cdr3_nt: TGTGCCAGCAGCCCGGGGGAGACCCAGTACTTC

d_call: .
clone_size: .
v_call: TRBV5-4
j_call: TRBJ2-7
cdr3_length: 12
cdr3_aa: CASSRDTYEQYF
cdr3_nt: TGTGCCAGCAGCAGGGACACCTACGAGCAGTACTTC